This TCR beta chain was recovered during a study of blood T cell repertoires in COVID-19. Across the whole study: Samples of COVID-19 (acute and convalescent) were obtained from the United States, Italy and Spain. PBMCs, B-cell-depleted T cells, or T cells were the source of the cDNA or gDNA that made up the material.

This CDR3 has 13 residues. Germline CDR1 SGHRS, CDR2 YFSETQ. V lost 1 base and J lost 4, with 8 bases in between. This clone has just a few counts. Original analysis: Amplification from reference gene primers served as the basis for estimated nucleated cell counts. Some clones are missing from TCRdb's copy, which holds only in-frame ones; the method was immunoSEQ multiplex PCR. V and J calls and clone size come straight from that table; D and trimming were deduced from the DNA. The sample records tens of thousands of clones, approximately 90% being singletons. Sequenced material: peripheral blood. The chain combines TRBV5-1 with TRBJ1-2; no reliable D call. This TCR was sampled from a woman aged 45 to 65 with acute or convalescent COVID-19. Here the CDR3 reads CASSLQNPYGYTF. CDR3 nucleotide sequence: TGCGCCAGCAGCTTGCAGAACCCCTATGGCTACACCTTC.